Following are 13 T cell receptor beta chains from one sample sequenced in a study of the immune and genomic landscape of osteosarcoma. Produced via immunoSEQ multiplex PCR; TCRdb's table is partial and in-frame only. Of about 10,000 clones listed, about two thirds are singletons. The post-treatment osteosarcoma tumors were primary, local recurrence or metastasis specimens from poor-prognosis patients. Material: osteosarcoma tumor tissue from the lung. Every receptor here comes from a human donor with osteosarcoma.

This clone was counted a single time. The chain recombines TRBV6-4 with TRBJ1-1, with D possibly TRBD1 on 6 matching bases. CDR1 and CDR2 from the germline V gene are MRHNA and SNTAGT. Trimming pared 5 bases from V and 7 bases from J, leaving 17 bases between. This CDR3 contains 14 residues. CDR3 nucleotides: TGTGCCAGCAGTCCCACAGGGATGGGGGATGAAGCTTTCTTT. It is translated as CASSPTGMGDEAFF.

This clone is classed as large. The chain combines TRBV7-9 with TRBJ2-7, with 9 bases identical to TRBD2. CDR1 is SEHNR, CDR2 FQNEAQ, per germline (reference sequence). V lost 0 bases and J lost 3; bases outside the gene matches: 6. This CDR3 is 16 amino acids long. CDR3 protein: CASSLASGLALYEQYF. In DNA form, the CDR3 reads TGTGCCAGCAGCTTAGCTTCCGGACTAGCGCTCTACGAGCAGTACTTC.

The chain recombines TRBV7-8 with TRBJ2-1; 9 bases align to TRBD2. This CDR3 has 14 residues. Per the germline V gene, CDR1 is SGHVS and CDR2 is FQNEAQ. J gave up 7 bases and V 6 bases, and 7 bases lay outside the gene matches. The CDR3 coding sequence is TGTGCCAGCAGGACCGGGACTAGCTGGAATGAGCAGTTCTTC. Translated, it gives CASRTGTSWNEQFF.

The chain carries TRBV27 and TRBJ2-5, with D possibly being TRBD1 (5 bases). The J call may be mistaken, given a closer DNA end match to TRBJ2-7. The CDR3 covers 14 residues. Germline CDR1 and CDR2: MNHEY and SMNVEV (reference sequence). The CDR3 DNA reads as TGTGCCAGCAGCCACGATTCCAGGGTCAACGAGCAGTACTTC. Translated: CASSHDSRVNEQYF.

This chain links TRBV30 with TRBJ2-7, with TRBD2 matching over 9 bases. CDR3 length equals 13 residues. V shed 3 bases, J shed 6 bases, and the junction held 6 bases outside the gene matches. CDR1 and CDR2 (germline): GTSNPN, SVGIG (reference sequence). The DNA for the CDR3 is TGTGCCTGGAGGGCTAGCGGGACCCTCGAGCAGTACTTC. Encoded protein: CAWRASGTLEQYF.

J is TRBJ2-1 and V is TRBV7-9, with TRBD2 matching 9 bases. V was clipped by 6 bases and J by 3 bases; unmatched bases: 3. The CDR3 runs to 14 residues. In germline, CDR1 is SEHNR, CDR2 FQNEAQ (reference sequence). This chain's CDR3 is CASSLSGSYNEQFF. In nucleotides, the CDR3 is TGTGCCAGCAGTCTTAGCGGGAGCTACAATGAGCAGTTCTTC.

This clone was observed a few times. The V call is TRBV7-9, the J call TRBJ1-1, with a possible D match to TRBD1 (6 bases). The V gene's germline CDR1 is SEHNR and CDR2 FQNEAQ (reference sequence). V dropped 3 bases and J dropped 4 bases, with 9 bases sitting between them. This CDR3 is 13 amino acids long. The CDR3 loop is CASSLQGFTEAFF. As DNA, the CDR3 is TGTGCCAGCAGCTTGCAGGGGTTCACTGAAGCTTTCTTT.

This chain uses TRBV27 with TRBJ2-1; D might be TRBD1 (5 bases). V dropped 5 bases and J dropped 7 bases, with 18 bases sitting between them. CDR1 and CDR2 (germline): MNHEY, SMNVEV (reference sequence). The CDR3 has 15 residues. The CDR3 DNA sequence: TGTGCCAGCAGTGTGACTCAGGGATTACCTAATGAGCAGTTCTTC. It yields the protein CASSVTQGLPNEQFF.

V and J are TRBV9 and TRBJ1-2; D possibly corresponds to TRBD1 (5 bases). V lost 2 bases and J lost 8, with 13 bases in between. The CDR3 length is 13 residues. The germline V gene has CDR1 SGDLS and CDR2 YYNGEE. CDR3 in amino acids: CASSVERGEGYTF. The CDR3 coding sequence is TGTGCCAGCAGCGTTGAAAGGGGCGAGGGCTACACCTTC.

The genes are TRBV27 and TRBJ2-5; D remains unclear. From germline, CDR1 is MNHEY and CDR2 SMNVEV (reference sequence). The CDR3 runs to 15 residues. V lost 0 bases to trimming and J lost 5 bases, with 13 bases between them. CDR3 in amino acids: CASSLSNERGETQYF. CDR3 nucleotide sequence: TGTGCCAGCAGTTTATCGAACGAGCGTGGCGAGACCCAGTACTTC.

The sample holds one count of this clone. A much larger clone lies a single base off, so this may be a read error. The CDR3 DNA reads TGTGCCAGCAGGCGGACAGGGCGCAATCAGCCCCAGCATTTT. Its protein product is CASRRTGRNQPQHF. The chain employs TRBV10-3 and TRBJ1-5; 8 bases agree with TRBD1. The V gene end was trimmed by 10 bases and the J gene end by 2 bases; junction bases not matched to a gene: 7. The V gene's germline CDR1 is ENHRY and CDR2 SYGVKD. The CDR3 has 14 amino acids.

The rearrangement joins TRBV7-3 to TRBJ2-5; D is possibly TRBD1 or TRBD2 (5 bases each). This CDR3 has 15 amino acids. V lost 2 bases to trimming and J lost 5 bases, with 15 bases between them. In germline, CDR1 is SGHTA, CDR2 FQGTGA. The CDR3 DNA reads TGTGCCAGCAGCTTATTCCATGGGGGATCGGAGACCCAGTACTTC. Protein product: CASSLFHGGSETQYF.

V is TRBV5-7 and J is TRBJ2-6, with 7 bases aligning to TRBD1. TRBV5-7 is recorded as an ORF, its role being uncertain. This CDR3 comprises 19 residues. V lost 7 bases to trimming and J lost 0 bases; unmatched junction nucleotides: 16. CDR3 nucleotide sequence: TGTGCCAGCTCCGACCCCCGGGACAGCCCTAACTCTGGGGCCAACGTCCTGACTTTC. It is translated as CASSDPRDSPNSGANVLTF.